This passage covers 24 T cell receptor beta chains from one sample sequenced in a study of T-cell reconstitution after alpha-beta-depleted transplantation in children. Unique molecular identifiers were used to barcode this TCRbeta library. TCRdb re-called the PCR reads through MiXCR, storing one row per CDR3 protein. The data show under 75,000 distinct CDR3 sequences, roughly a tenth seen once. Here the sequenced sample was PBMCs, taken before TCRalphabeta/CD19-depleted stem cell transplant. The receptor source for this set is a boy aged 5-17 years with acute myeloid leukemia, due to receive a stem cell transplant.

This clonotype came up many times. The chain employs TRBV7-9 and TRBJ2-5; no firm D call. This CDR3 comprises 15 residues. CDR1 is SEHNR and CDR2 is FQNEAQ in the germline V gene (reference sequence). Trimming cost V 2 bases and J 1 base, with 11 bases left between them. The CDR3 DNA follows: TGTGCCAGCAGCTTACGAGGACGGGCCCAAGAGACCCAGTACTTC. Protein: CASSLRGRAQETQYF.

This clonotype was seen repeatedly, ten times or more. This sequence joins TRBV12-3 or TRBV12-4 and TRBJ1-2; 9 bases are a match to TRBD1. With 3 bases clipped from V and 5 bases from J, the junction kept 4 bases outside the gene matches. The CDR3 contains 14 residues. Here the CDR3 DNA reads TGTGCCAGCAGTTTTTTGGGACAGGGTTATGGCTACACCTTC. Protein: CASSFLGQGYGYTF.

There are many counts of this clonotype. The gene calls are TRBV5-6 and TRBJ2-1, with D possibly being TRBD2 (7 bases). V was shortened by 2 bases and J by 7 bases, with 10 bases between the two germline ends. The CDR3 is 13 amino acids. Germline V CDR1 and CDR2: SGHDT, YYEEEE. The CDR3 DNA reads TGTGCCAGCAGCTTTGGGGGGGCAAATGAGCAGTTCTTC. Protein: CASSFGGANEQFF.

This clonotype was observed many times. The rearrangement uses TRBV5-4 and TRBJ2-5; TRBD1 or TRBD2 may be the D gene (6 bases each). CDR1 SGHNT and CDR2 YYREEE come from the germline V gene (reference sequence). This CDR3 comprises 16 residues. Trimming cost V 4 bases and J 5 bases, with 21 bases left between them. The CDR3 protein is CASSEGGTGMMETQYF. In DNA form, the CDR3 reads TGTGCCAGCAGCGAGGGGGGAACGGGGATGATGGAGACCCAGTACTTC.

This clonotype showed up many times. The chain couples TRBV10-3 to TRBJ2-5; 7 bases map to TRBD2. The CDR3 is 14 residues long. J gave up 2 bases and V 3 bases, and 3 bases lay outside the gene matches. Per the germline V gene, CDR1 is ENHRY and CDR2 is SYGVKD. CDR3 coding DNA: TGTGCCATCAGTGAAAAGCGGGATCAAGAGACCCAGTACTTC. Its translation is CAISEKRDQETQYF.

This clonotype appeared many times. The V gene is TRBV20-1, the J gene TRBJ2-1, with TRBD2 matching 9 bases. The trim removed 5 bases at V and 4 bases at J, leaving 6 bases unmatched. The CDR3 is made up of 14 amino acids. Germline CDR1 DFQATT, CDR2 SNEGSKA (reference sequence). The CDR3 here is CSAEAGGLYNEQFF. The DNA of the CDR3 is TGCAGTGCTGAGGCGGGGGGGCTTTACAATGAGCAGTTCTTC.

This clonotype occurred many times. This chain uses TRBV29-1 with TRBJ2-1, with D possibly TRBD2 on 6 matching bases. The CDR3 covers 14 residues. Germline V gene sequence: CDR1 SQVTM, CDR2 ANQGSEA. The CDR3 nucleotides read TGCAGTGCAAACCAGGCGACTAGTTGGAATGAGCAGTTCTTC. It translates to CSANQATSWNEQFF.

This clonotype was counted ten times or more. The chain uses TRBV6-1 and TRBJ1-1; 7 nucleotides match TRBD1. V gave up 7 bases and J gave up 4 bases; unmatched junction bases: 9. The CDR3 extends over 14 amino acids. Germline lookup yields CDR1 MNHNS and CDR2 SASEGT. The CDR3 DNA reads TGTGCCAGCACCCTCGTCCAGGGGGTCACTGAAGCTTTCTTT. Its translation is CASTLVQGVTEAFF.

This clonotype has a count of ten or more. The V call is TRBV7-8, the J call TRBJ2-3, with TRBD2 matching 12 bases. CDR3 length: 19 amino acids. Germline V gives CDR1 SGHVS, CDR2 FQNEAQ. With V trimmed by 1 base and J by 4 bases, 12 bases remained unmatched. Here the CDR3 DNA reads TGTGCCAGCAGCTTAGAGACTAGCGGGAGAGCTGGGGGGGCAGATACGCAGTATTTT. Translating gives CASSLETSGRAGGADTQYF.

At least ten counts were recorded for this clonotype. The J gene is TRBJ2-7, the V gene TRBV4-3, with D unclear. Looked up from germline, CDR1 is LGHNA and CDR2 is YSLEER. The CDR3 is made up of 15 amino acids. The V end was cut by 0 bases, the J end by 0 bases, with 9 bases between. The DNA for the CDR3 is TGCGCCAGCAGCCAAGATCACACCCCCTCCTACGAGCAGTACTTC. Protein sequence: CASSQDHTPSYEQYF.

This clonotype was found many times. The chain recombines TRBV5-5 with TRBJ1-6; D not certain. CDR1 is SGHKS and CDR2 is YYEKEE in the germline V gene (reference sequence). The length of the CDR3 is 14 residues. V was shortened by 4 bases and J by 7 bases, with 12 bases between the two germline ends. The CDR3 DNA is TGTGCCAGCAGCGCCCGGGAGAGAAATTCACCCCTCCACTTT. This gives the protein CASSARERNSPLHF.

The chain employs TRBV11-2 and TRBJ2-3; D is perhaps TRBD2 (5 bases). This CDR3 has 15 amino acids. The V end was cut by 2 bases, the J end by 2 bases, with 11 bases between. The V gene's germline CDR1 is SGHAT and CDR2 FQNNGV. CDR3 bases: TGTGCCAGCAGCTTACTTAGCGCATACACAGATACGCAGTATTTT. The encoded protein is CASSLLSAYTDTQYF.

Turning to this clonotype: This sequence may be a read error, since a much larger clone differs from it by one base. The V call is TRBV4-2, the J call TRBJ1-3; D might be TRBD1 (6 bases). Looked up from germline, CDR1 is LGHNA and CDR2 is YNFKEQ. CDR3 length equals 15 residues. The CDR3 is CASSLGGGRENSIYF. The CDR3 region has the DNA TGTGCCAGCAGTCTTGGGGGCGGCAGGGAAAACAGCATATATTTT.

This clonotype was recorded at least ten times. The CDR3 nucleotides read TGTGCCAGCAGCCAAGAAGACCGCAATCAGCCCCAGCATTTT. This translates into CASSQEDRNQPQHF. The rearrangement joins TRBV4-2 to TRBJ1-5; D unresolved. Germline V gene data show CDR1 as LGHNA and CDR2 as YNFKEQ. Trimming removed 0 bases from V and 2 bases from J, with 5 bases in between. The CDR3 loop spans 14 amino acids.

This clonotype was counted ten times or more. The chain combines TRBV27 with TRBJ2-5; a possible D gene is TRBD1 (5 bases). The germline CDR1 and CDR2 sequences are MNHEY and SMNVEV (reference sequence). V lost 2 bases, J lost 0 bases, and 10 bases lay in between. CDR3 size: 15 residues. Here the CDR3 reads CASSLLGRDQETQYF. CDR3 DNA sequence: TGTGCCAGCAGTTTACTGGGCAGGGACCAAGAGACCCAGTACTTC.

The CDR3 DNA reads as TGTGCCAGCAGCCCATGGGGGGGCCAGGAAGCTTTCTTT. This encodes CASSPWGGQEAFF. The J gene is TRBJ1-1, the V gene TRBV3-1, with a weak D call TRBD1 (6 bases). V was clipped by 4 bases and J by 8 bases, with 14 bases between them. The CDR3 is 13 residues long. Per the germline V gene, CDR1 is LGHDT and CDR2 is YNNKEL (reference sequence).

This clonotype came up many times. The chain couples TRBV12-3 or TRBV12-4 to TRBJ1-3; TRBD1 might be the D (5 bases). CDR3 length equals 13 residues. V gave up 6 bases and J gave up 2 bases, with 8 bases separating them. CDR3 in DNA: TGTGCCAGCAGACAGGACCCTGGAAACACCATATATTTT. Amino acids: CASRQDPGNTIYF.

This clonotype was seen repeatedly, ten times or more. This chain joins TRBV27 and TRBJ1-5; D call uncertain. This CDR3 contains 16 residues. V was clipped by 5 bases and J by 1 base, with 15 bases between them. Germline V lookup: CDR1 MNHEY, CDR2 SMNVEV (reference sequence). The DNA for the CDR3 is TGTGCCAGCAGTCCCTGGGATATTACAAGCAATCAGCCCCAGCATTTT. Amino acids: CASSPWDITSNQPQHF.

This clonotype occurred many times. The chain uses TRBV28 and TRBJ1-5, with unresolved D. The V end was cut by 7 bases, the J end by 5 bases, with 18 bases between. Looked up from germline, CDR1 is MDHEN and CDR2 is SYDVKM. CDR3 length: 15 amino acids. The CDR3 sequence is CASTPNMNLYQPQHF. As DNA, the CDR3 is TGTGCCAGCACCCCCAACATGAATTTGTATCAGCCCCAGCATTTT.

The chain links TRBV29-1 to TRBJ2-1, with 8 bases lining up with TRBD2. CDR1 is SQVTM, CDR2 ANQGSEA, per germline. This CDR3 region has 14 residues. Germline trimming cut 1 base from V and 10 bases from J; bases unmatched to any gene: 9. Here the CDR3 DNA reads TGCAGCGTTGAAGTGGGCGGGGGGCCCGGAGAGCAGTTCTTC. Protein sequence: CSVEVGGGPGEQFF.

This clonotype was found a few times. The DNA of the CDR3 is TGTGCCAGTAGTCTCGTGAGTCCCCCAGTCAATGAGCAGTTCTTC. This translates into CASSLVSPPVNEQFF. This sequence joins TRBV19 and TRBJ2-1; D is uncertain. V was trimmed by 5 bases and J by 6 bases, leaving 17 bases between them. The CDR3 has 15 amino acids. Germline loops: CDR1 LNHDA, CDR2 SQIVND (reference sequence).

This clonotype occurred many times. This chain links TRBV7-3 with TRBJ2-7; the match to TRBD2 covers 7 bases. In germline, CDR1 is SGHTA, CDR2 FQGTGA. This CDR3 has 15 residues. Trimming took 2 bases from V and 2 from J; bases not matched to a gene: 6. Written as DNA, the CDR3 is TGTGCCAGCAGCTTATATGGGACTATCGCCTACGAGCAGTACTTC. Protein: CASSLYGTIAYEQYF.

In this sample, this clonotype turned up a few times. The chain links TRBV12-3 or TRBV12-4 to TRBJ2-3; 7 nucleotides align to TRBD1. J was trimmed by 0 bases and V by 8 bases; bases with no gene match: 17. CDR3 length: 18 amino acids. This CDR3 reads CASGDEGARSISTDTQYF. CDR3 in DNA: TGTGCCAGCGGAGATGAGGGGGCGCGATCCATAAGCACAGATACGCAGTATTTT.

This clonotype was observed a few times. CDR3 nucleotide sequence: TGTGCCACCGGACAGGGCAATAACGAAAAACTGTTTTTT. As protein: CATGQGNNEKLFF. The rearrangement joins TRBV30 to TRBJ1-4; 8 bases match TRBD1. CDR3 length: 13 amino acids. The V gene end was trimmed by 8 bases and the J gene end by 8 bases; junction bases not matched to a gene: 10. From germline, CDR1 is GTSNPN and CDR2 SVGIG (reference sequence).